These T cell receptor beta chains were read from a single sample in a study of shared clonotypes between healthy human individuals. Here immunoSEQ multiplex PCR was the method, and the copy in TCRdb shows in-frame clones only, minus some. Of more than 900,000 clones listed, about 84% are singletons. The sequenced sample consisted of memory CD4+ T cells from PBMCs. The receptor set was obtained from a man aged 18 to 29 in good health. Some clones in this sample may be carry-over from other donors' samples. The CDR3 runs from the conserved cysteine through the conserved F or W. The D gene is left open where the match is weak. Size values are once, few and many counts, or a class for expanded clones, and some rows have none.

d_call,v_call,j_call,clone_size,cdr3_aa,cdr3_nt
.,TRBV6-5,TRBJ1-1,once,CASNADGSSTEAFF,TGTGCCAGCAATGCGGACGGGTCGTCGACTGAAGCTTTCTTT
TRBD1,TRBV6-1,TRBJ2-7,.,CASRTGGYEQYF,TGTGCCAGCAGGACAGGGGGCTACGAGCAGTACTTC
.,TRBV7-3,TRBJ1-1,.,CASPGAYTEAFF,TGTGCGAGCCCGGGGGCTTACACTGAAGCTTTCTTT
TRBD1,TRBV2,TRBJ2-3,.,CASSHKMTGVSADTQYF,TGTGCCAGCAGCCACAAAATGACAGGGGTATCGGCAGATACGCAGTATTTT
.,TRBV10-3,TRBJ2-7,once,CAISGYEGDGEQYF,TGTGCCATCAGCGGGTATGAAGGGGATGGCGAGCAGTACTTC
TRBD1,TRBV4-3,TRBJ2-3,.,CASSQEGQSTDTQYF,TGCGCCAGCAGCCAAGAGGGACAGAGCACAGATACGCAGTATTTT
.,TRBV5-1,TRBJ2-6,.,CASSLEGMRLWGANVLTF,TGCGCCAGCAGCTTGGAAGGGATGCGCCTCTGGGGGGCCAACGTCCTGACTTTC
.,TRBV5-1,TRBJ2-3,.,CASSWAGSQDTQYF,TGCGCCAGCAGCTGGGCAGGGTCACAAGATACGCAGTATTTT
.,TRBV2,TRBJ2-3,.,CASSEDSLTQYF,TGTGCCAGCAGTGAGGACTCCCTTACGCAGTATTTT
TRBD1,TRBV10-3,TRBJ2-7,.,CAIKGADLTYEQYF,TGTGCCATCAAGGGGGCAGATCTCACCTACGAGCAGTACTTC
.,TRBV5-1,TRBJ2-2,.,CASRRGAGSDTGELFF,TGCGCCAGCAGACGAGGCGCGGGATCTGACACCGGGGAGCTGTTTTTT
TRBD2,TRBV7-9,TRBJ2-3,.,CASSSSGGTDTQYF,TGTGCCAGCAGCTCTAGCGGGGGGACAGATACGCAGTATTTT
.,TRBV5-6,TRBJ1-4,.,CASSTLGGDEKLFF,TGTGCCAGCAGCACCCTCGGGGGGGATGAAAAACTGTTTTTT
.,TRBV7-2,TRBJ2-3,.,CASSSSGADTQYF,TGTGCCAGCAGCTCGTCTGGAGCAGATACGCAGTATTTT
.,TRBV6-6,TRBJ2-5,.,CASTPPGQETQYF,TGTGCCAGCACCCCACCCGGACAAGAGACCCAGTACTTC
.,TRBV5-4,TRBJ2-7,.,CASSGSGGVDKQYF,TGTGCCAGCAGCGGAAGCGGAGGGGTTGATAAGCAGTACTTC
.,TRBV25-1,TRBJ1-1,few,CASSLPDRNTEAFF,TGTGCCAGCAGTTTACCGGACAGAAACACTGAAGCTTTCTTT
TRBD1,TRBV28,TRBJ1-1,.,CASTPRWARQGANTEAFF,TGTGCCAGCACCCCACGTTGGGCCCGACAGGGGGCCAACACTGAAGCTTTCTTT
.,TRBV28,TRBJ1-5,many,CASSLPRPGGGQPQHF,TGTGCCAGCAGTTTACCCCGTCCGGGGGGTGGCCAGCCCCAGCATTTT
TRBD2,TRBV10-3,TRBJ2-7,.,CAISAGLAGVSHEQYF,TGTGCCATCAGTGCGGGACTAGCGGGAGTCTCCCACGAGCAGTACTTC
.,TRBV29-1,TRBJ1-1,.,CSADILNTEAFF,TGCAGCGCCGATATACTGAACACTGAAGCTTTCTTT
.,TRBV27,TRBJ1-2,.,CASSFSGGGGYTF,TGTGCCAGCAGTTTTTCGGGGGGAGGCGGCTACACCTTC
.,TRBV11-2,TRBJ2-1,once,CASSKSQGNLGNEQFF,TGTGCCAGCAGCAAATCACAGGGAAACCTGGGGAATGAGCAGTTCTTC
TRBD2,TRBV15,TRBJ2-1,many,CATSRDGGSSYNEQFF,TGTGCCACCAGCAGAGACGGCGGGAGCTCCTACAATGAGCAGTTCTTC
.,TRBV19,TRBJ2-1,.,CASSWKSGYNEQFF,TGTGCCAGTAGCTGGAAGAGCGGGTACAATGAGCAGTTCTTC
.,TRBV11-2,TRBJ2-7,.,CASSLQPGQPYEQYF,TGTGCCAGCAGCTTGCAACCGGGACAACCCTACGAGCAGTACTTC
TRBD1,TRBV2,TRBJ2-7,.,CASSETGQGVSEQYF,TGTGCCAGCAGTGAAACTGGTCAGGGGGTCAGCGAGCAGTACTTC
TRBD1,TRBV10-2,TRBJ2-7,once,CASRLQGAYEQYF,TGCGCCAGCAGGCTACAGGGGGCGTACGAGCAGTACTTC
.,TRBV11-3,TRBJ1-5,few,CAMPTQVSNQPQHF,TGTGCCATGCCGACTCAGGTTAGCAATCAGCCCCAGCATTTT
.,TRBV7-2,TRBJ2-1,.,CASSLVSSSYNEQFF,TGTGCCAGCAGCTTAGTCAGCAGCTCCTACAATGAGCAGTTCTTC
.,TRBV5-1,TRBJ2-3,.,CASRSSGGADTQYF,TGCGCCAGCAGAAGTAGTGGTGGGGCAGATACGCAGTATTTT
.,TRBV19,TRBJ1-5,.,CASSIVHFEGERKHF,TGTGCCAGTAGTATAGTCCACTTTGAGGGGGAGCGTAAGCATTTT
TRBD2,TRBV7-8,TRBJ2-1,.,CASSPPGGYNEQFF,TGTGCCAGCAGCCCCCCGGGGGGGTACAATGAGCAGTTCTTC
.,TRBV28,TRBJ1-4,.,CASGVPGSNEKLFF,TGTGCCAGCGGGGTACCCGGTTCGAATGAAAAACTGTTTTTT
.,TRBV19,TRBJ2-3,.,CASSPRVDTQYF,TGTGCCAGTAGTCCCCGGGTAGATACGCAGTATTTT
.,TRBV4-2,TRBJ2-1,once,CASSQDRGEVYNEQFF,TGTGCCAGCAGCCAAGATAGGGGGGAGGTATACAATGAGCAGTTCTTC
.,TRBV25-1,TRBJ1-1,.,CASSDRGAFF,TGTGCCAGCAGTGACCGGGGAGCTTTCTTT
.,TRBV4-3,TRBJ1-1,.,CASSQVFWDTEAFF,TGCGCCAGCAGCCAAGTCTTCTGGGACACTGAAGCTTTCTTT
TRBD2,TRBV7-3,TRBJ2-3,few,CASSPGLATDTQYF,TGTGCCAGCAGTCCGGGACTAGCGACAGATACGCAGTATTTT
TRBD1,TRBV5-1,TRBJ1-2,many,CASSLGDRNYGYTF,TGCGCCAGCAGCTTGGGGGACAGAAACTATGGCTACACCTTC